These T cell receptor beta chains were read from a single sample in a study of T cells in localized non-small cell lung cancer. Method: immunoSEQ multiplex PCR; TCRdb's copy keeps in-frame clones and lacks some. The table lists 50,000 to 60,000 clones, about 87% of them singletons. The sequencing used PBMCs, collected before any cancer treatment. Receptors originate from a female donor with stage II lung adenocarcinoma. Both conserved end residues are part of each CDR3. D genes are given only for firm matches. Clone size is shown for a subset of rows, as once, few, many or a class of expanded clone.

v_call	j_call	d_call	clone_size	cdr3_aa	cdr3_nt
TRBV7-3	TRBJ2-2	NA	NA	CASSPDGYTGELFF	TGTGCCAGCAGCCCGGACGGTTACACCGGGGAGCTGTTTTTT
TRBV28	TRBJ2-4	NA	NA	CASSLLPGGLGKNIQYF	TGTGCCAGCAGTTTGCTCCCAGGGGGGCTGGGCAAAAACATTCAGTACTTC
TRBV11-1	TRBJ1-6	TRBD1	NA	CATSNRGNNSPLHF	TGTGCCACCTCCAACAGGGGGAACAATTCACCCCTCCACTTT
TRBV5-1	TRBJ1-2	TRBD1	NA	CASSLQGAIDYGYTF	TGCGCCAGCAGCTTACAGGGGGCGATCGACTATGGCTACACCTTC
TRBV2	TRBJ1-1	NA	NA	CASRATGRNTEAFF	TGTGCCAGCAGGGCCACGGGTAGGAACACTGAAGCTTTCTTT
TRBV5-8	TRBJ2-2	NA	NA	CASSLTALAGELFF	TGTGCCAGCAGCTTAACGGCTTTGGCCGGGGAGCTGTTTTTT
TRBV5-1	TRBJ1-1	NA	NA	CASSFQGFGTEAFF	TGCGCCAGCAGCTTCCAGGGCTTTGGCACTGAAGCTTTCTTT
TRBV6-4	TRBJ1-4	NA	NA	CASSDSFGGNEKLFF	TGTGCCAGCAGTGACTCGTTTGGGGGCAATGAAAAACTGTTTTTT
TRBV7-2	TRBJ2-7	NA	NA	CASSYSGVRSYEQYF	TGTGCCAGCAGCTACTCCGGGGTGAGAAGCTACGAGCAGTACTTC
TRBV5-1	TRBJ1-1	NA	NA	CASSYRLMNTEAFF	TGCGCCAGCAGTTATCGCTTAATGAACACTGAAGCTTTCTTT
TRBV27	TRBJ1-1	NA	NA	CASSRQTNTEAFF	TGTGCCAGCAGCCGACAGACCAACACTGAAGCTTTCTTT
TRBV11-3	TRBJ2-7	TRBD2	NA	CASSLDGGEEQYF	TGTGCCAGCAGCTTAGACGGGGGGGAAGAGCAGTACTTC
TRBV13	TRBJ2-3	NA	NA	CASSPRGSDTQYF	TGTGCCAGCAGCCCGCGGGGATCAGATACGCAGTATTTT
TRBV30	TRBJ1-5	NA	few	CAWSVTREQPQHF	TGTGCCTGGAGTGTGACCAGGGAACAGCCCCAGCATTTT
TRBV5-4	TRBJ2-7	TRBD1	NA	CASSFPGTAYEQYF	TGTGCCAGCAGCTTTCCCGGGACAGCCTACGAGCAGTACTTC
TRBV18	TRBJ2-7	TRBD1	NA	CASTGGIYEQYF	TGTGCCAGCACAGGGGGAATATACGAGCAGTACTTC
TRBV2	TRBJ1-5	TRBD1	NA	CASSSGGSWGNQPQHF	TGTGCCAGCAGTTCAGGGGGATCATGGGGCAATCAGCCCCAGCATTTT
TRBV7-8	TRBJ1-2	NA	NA	CASTGEPANYGYTF	TGTGCCAGCACCGGGGAGCCGGCGAACTATGGCTACACCTTC
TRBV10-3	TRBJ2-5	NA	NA	CAISDREGETQYF	TGTGCCATCAGTGACAGGGAAGGCGAGACCCAGTACTTC
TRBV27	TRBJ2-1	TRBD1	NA	CASSGRDRGNNEQFF	TGTGCCAGCAGTGGCCGGGACAGGGGGAACAATGAGCAGTTCTTC
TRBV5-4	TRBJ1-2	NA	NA	CASSLRVNYGYTF	TGTGCCAGCAGCTTGAGGGTAAACTATGGCTACACCTTC
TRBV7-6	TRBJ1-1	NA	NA	CASSLQPPPNTEAFF	TGTGCCAGCAGCTTACAGCCTCCTCCGAACACTGAAGCTTTCTTT
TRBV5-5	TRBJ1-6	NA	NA	CASSLKWVGQTEF	TGTGCCAGCAGCTTGAAGTGGGTCGGACAGACGGAATTT
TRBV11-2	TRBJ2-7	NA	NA	CASSIPSGFLYEQYF	TGTGCCAGCAGCATACCGTCAGGGTTTTTATACGAGCAGTACTTC
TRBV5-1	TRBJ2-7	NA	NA	CASTLGTPPSYEQYF	TGCGCCAGCACCTTGGGGACCCCACCCTCCTACGAGCAGTACTTC
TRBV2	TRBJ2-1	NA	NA	CASSKERGSSYNEQFF	TGTGCCAGCTCAAAAGAACGGGGGAGCTCCTACAATGAGCAGTTCTTC
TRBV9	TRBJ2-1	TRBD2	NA	CASSVVAGVYNEQFF	TGTGCCAGCAGCGTAGTAGCGGGGGTATACAATGAGCAGTTCTTC
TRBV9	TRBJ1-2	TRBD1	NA	CASSVRQGTANYGYTF	TGTGCCAGCAGCGTGAGACAGGGGACAGCTAACTATGGCTACACCTTC
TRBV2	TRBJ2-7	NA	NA	CASSGLSQAVSGQYF	TGTGCCAGCAGTGGGCTCTCCCAGGCTGTGAGTGGGCAGTACTTC
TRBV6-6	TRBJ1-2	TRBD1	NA	CASSPGQVNYGYTF	TGTGCCAGCAGCCCGGGACAGGTGAACTATGGCTACACCTTC
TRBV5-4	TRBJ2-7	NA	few	CASSLLSAAEEQYF	TGTGCCAGCAGCCTATTATCGGCGGCAGAGGAGCAGTACTTC
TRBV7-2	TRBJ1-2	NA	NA	CASSPQEGLLYGYTF	TGTGCCAGCAGCCCCCAAGAGGGGCTGCTCTATGGCTACACCTTC
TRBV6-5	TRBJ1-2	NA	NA	CASSTRDGYTF	TGTGCCAGCAGTACCCGCGATGGCTACACCTTC
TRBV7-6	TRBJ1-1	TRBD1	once	CASAVGAGGLAEAFF	TGTGCCAGCGCCGTGGGGGCAGGGGGCCTCGCTGAAGCTTTCTTT
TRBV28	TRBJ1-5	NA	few	CASSLLSVNQPQHF	TGTGCCAGCAGTTTGTTGTCAGTCAATCAGCCCCAGCATTTT
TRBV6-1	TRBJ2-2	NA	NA	CASRREGDTGELFF	TGTGCCAGCAGGAGGGAGGGGGACACCGGGGAGCTGTTTTTT
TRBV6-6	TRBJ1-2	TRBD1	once	CASSYSTGSDGYTF	TGTGCCAGCAGTTACTCGACAGGGAGTGATGGCTACACCTTC
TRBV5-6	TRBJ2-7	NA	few	CASHSPTGTYEQYF	TGTGCCAGCCACTCACCCACAGGGACCTACGAGCAGTACTTC
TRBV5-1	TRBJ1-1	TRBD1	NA	CASSEVGTGDTEAFF	TGCGCCAGCAGCGAGGTAGGGACAGGGGACACTGAAGCTTTCTTT
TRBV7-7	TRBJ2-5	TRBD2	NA	CASSLALGSGGETQYF	TGTGCTAGCAGCTTAGCGCTGGGTAGCGGGGGGGAGACCCAGTACTTC
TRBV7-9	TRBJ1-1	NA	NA	CASSPVGQRNTEAFF	TGTGCCAGCAGCCCAGTGGGGCAACGGAACACTGAAGCTTTCTTT
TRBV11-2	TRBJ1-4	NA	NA	CASSLAGWDEKLFF	TGTGCCAGCAGCTTAGCGGGGTGGGATGAAAAACTGTTTTTT
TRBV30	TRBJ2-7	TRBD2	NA	CAWRVGSGAYEQYF	TGTGCCTGGAGAGTGGGAAGCGGGGCTTACGAGCAGTACTTC
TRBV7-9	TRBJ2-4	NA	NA	CASSSYLDRSNKNIQYF	TGTGCCAGCAGCTCGTATCTTGACAGGTCAAACAAAAACATTCAGTACTTC
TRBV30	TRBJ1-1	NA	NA	CAWCFSWGPNTEAFF	TGTGCCTGGTGCTTCTCGTGGGGCCCGAACACTGAAGCTTTCTTT
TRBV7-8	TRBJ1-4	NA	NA	CASSVTRSTRLFF	TGTGCCAGCAGCGTCACCCGGTCTACTCGACTGTTTTTT
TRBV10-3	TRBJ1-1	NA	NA	CAIKARQGFMNTEAFF	TGTGCCATCAAAGCGAGGCAGGGGTTCATGAACACTGAAGCTTTCTTT
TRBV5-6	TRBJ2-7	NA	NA	CASSQFRTGEEYEQYF	TGTGCCAGCAGCCAATTCCGGACGGGGGAGGAATACGAGCAGTACTTC
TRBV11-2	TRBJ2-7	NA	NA	CASSLVLGSSYEQYF	TGTGCCAGCAGCTTAGTGCTGGGTTCGTCCTACGAGCAGTACTTC
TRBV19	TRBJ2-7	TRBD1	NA	CASSTGTEYYEQYF	TGTGCCAGTAGCACCGGGACAGAATACTACGAGCAGTACTTC
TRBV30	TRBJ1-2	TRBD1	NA	CVRGGSPHYGYTF	TGTGTCAGGGGGGGTTCCCCTCACTATGGCTACACCTTC